Presented here are 13 T cell receptor beta chains from one specimen sequenced in a study of glioma-infiltrating T cells. TCR alpha and beta CDR3 regions were amplified from RNA using iRepertoire nested multiplex PCR. Each CDR3 protein gets one entry after TCRdb re-called the multiplex PCR reads with MiXCR. The data show around 100,000 distinct CDR3 sequences, 29% seen once. Sequencing was performed on glioma tissue, nonneoplastic brain tissue, or PBMCs (not recorded which). These receptors came from a human donor with low-grade glioma or glioblastoma, undergoing nonglioma brain surgery, or in good health (not recorded which).

In its sample, this clonotype was seen many times. The chain couples TRBV27 to TRBJ2-7; D is unclear. Trimming took 3 bases from V and 2 from J, leaving 11 bases between them. Germline values: CDR1 MNHEY, CDR2 SMNVEV (reference sequence). This CDR3 is 14 amino acids long. The CDR3 loop is CASSFKPGPYEQYF. For the CDR3, the DNA is TGTGCCAGCAGTTTCAAGCCAGGACCCTACGAGCAGTACTTC.

This clonotype has ten or more counts. One end of the junction is discordant with germline, which a read error may explain. The rearrangement uses TRBV28 and TRBJ2-5; D unclear. This CDR3 has 11 amino acids. The germline gives CDR1 MDHEN, CDR2 SYDVKM. The CDR3 DNA reads TGTGCCAGCAGTGAGAGAGAGGCCCAGTACTTC. This translates into CASSEREAQYF.

There are a few counts of this clonotype. At one end, the junction sequence differs from germline, possibly due to a read error. The chain combines TRBV10-3 with TRBJ2-5; D perhaps matches TRBD2 (5 bases). This CDR3 contains 13 residues. Per the germline V gene, CDR1 is ENHRY and CDR2 is SYGVKD. CDR3 nucleotide sequence: TGTGCCATCGGTGATGTAGGAGGAGAGACCCAGTACTTC. Translating gives CAIGDVGGETQYF.

This clonotype was observed many times. J is TRBJ1-1 and V is TRBV7-2, with D perhaps TRBD1 (5 bases). Germline CDR1 and CDR2: SGHTA and FQGNSA. Trimming pared 3 bases from V and 5 bases from J, leaving 10 bases between. The CDR3 covers 13 residues. The CDR3 sequence is CASSLGTGTEAFF. CDR3 sequence (DNA): TGTGCCAGCAGCTTGGGGACGGGGACTGAAGCTTTCTTT.

The chain couples TRBV12-3 or TRBV12-4 to TRBJ1-1, with 7 bases fitting TRBD1. This CDR3 spans 14 amino acids. V gave up 5 bases and J gave up 4 bases; unmatched junction bases: 7. Here the CDR3 reads CASSLQGIGTEAFF. The CDR3 coding sequence is TGTGCCAGCAGTCTACAGGGGATCGGCACTGAAGCTTTCTTT.

This sequence joins TRBV6-4 and TRBJ1-2; possibly TRBD1 for D (6 bases). V was shortened by 0 bases and J by 12 bases, with 11 bases between the two germline ends. The CDR3 length is 12 residues. The germline V gene has CDR1 MRHNA and CDR2 SNTAGT. The CDR3 DNA reads TGTGCCAGCAGTGACTCGAAAGGGGGTCACACCTTC. It encodes CASSDSKGGHTF.

This clonotype was observed a handful of times. The chain uses TRBV11-1 and TRBJ2-1, with D uncertain. The CDR3 runs to 13 residues. CDR1 SGHAT and CDR2 FQDESV come from the germline V gene (reference sequence). Trimming cost V 5 bases and J 10 bases, with 15 bases left between them. CDR3 residues: CASSPRAGLEQFF. The CDR3 coding sequence is TGTGCCAGCAGCCCCCGGGCTGGCCTAGAGCAGTTCTTC.

This clonotype showed up many times. V usage is TRBV6-1 and J usage is TRBJ1-2; D ambiguous. There are 16 residues in the CDR3. The V end lost 7 bases, the J end lost 4 bases, and 22 bases lay between the germline ends. Germline V gives CDR1 MNHNS, CDR2 SASEGT. The CDR3 coding sequence is TGTGCCAGCACCGCCGTTCGGGTTGGGATCTCCTATGGCTACACCTTC. Its translation is CASTAVRVGISYGYTF.

About this clonotype: A read error may produce the germline difference seen at one junction end. The chain combines TRBV11-2 with TRBJ1-1, with TRBD1 matching 8 bases. The germline gives CDR1 SGHAT, CDR2 FQNNGV. The CDR3 is made up of 11 amino acids. The chain's CDR3 is CASQPQGASYF. In DNA form, the CDR3 reads TGTGCCAGCCAACCCCAGGGGGCGTCCTACTTT.

CDR3: CASSIGGYSNQPQHF. The CDR3 DNA reads as TGTGCCAGTAGTATAGGGGGGTATAGCAATCAGCCCCAGCATTTT. This sequence joins TRBV19 and TRBJ1-5, with D tentatively TRBD1 (5 bases). The CDR3 is 15 residues long. Trimming pared 1 base from V and 0 bases from J, leaving 7 bases between. CDR1 LNHDA and CDR2 SQIVND come from the germline V gene (reference sequence).

Many counts were recorded for this clonotype. V gene TRBV19 combines with J gene TRBJ2-7; D possibly corresponds to TRBD2 (6 bases). V was cut by 7 bases and J by 4 bases, with 17 bases left in between. Germline CDR1 LNHDA, CDR2 SQIVND (reference sequence). CDR3 length: 14 amino acids. The CDR3 nucleotides are TGTGCCAGTACCAAAAAGGGCGGGATTTACGAGCAGTACTTC. Protein sequence: CASTKKGGIYEQYF. The full variable domain, with the rest looked up from reference TRBV19 and TRBJ2-7, is DGGITQSPKYLFRKEGQNVTLSCEQNLNHDAMYWYRQDPGQGLRLIYYSQIVNDFQKGDIAEGYSVSREKKESFPLTVTSAQKNPTAFYLCASTKKGGIYEQYFGPGTRLTVT.

This clonotype was seen many times. J is TRBJ2-5 and V is TRBV3-1; D remains unclear. CDR1 is LGHDT, CDR2 YNNKEL, per germline (reference sequence). Between the trimmed V and J ends, which lost 1 base and 5 bases, there was a span of 5 bases. The CDR3 length is 12 residues. The CDR3 spells CASSQGPETQYF. The CDR3 DNA reads as TGTGCCAGCAGCCAAGGACCGGAGACCCAGTACTTC.

This clonotype was picked up many times. The chain links TRBV27 to TRBJ2-7, with D unresolved. Trimming took 6 bases from V and 0 from J, leaving 3 bases between them. The CDR3 is 11 amino acids. Per germline, CDR1 MNHEY and CDR2 SMNVEV (reference sequence). The CDR3 spells CASRHSYEQYF. The CDR3 region has the DNA TGTGCCAGCAGGCACTCCTACGAGCAGTACTTC.